A selection of T cell receptor beta chains follows, all from one sample in a study of T cells expressing NK-cell markers. TCRdb reprocessed the 5' RACE reads and reports one entry per CDR3 protein, with no DNA. The listing contains 150,000 to 180,000 distinct CDR3 sequences. The material sequenced was blood T cells: a sorted CD56 or NKG2C T cell subset, CD4+ or CD8+ T cells, or bulk PBMC T cells (not recorded which). The source is a woman in her forties or fifties in good health. CDR3s include the opening cysteine and the closing phenylalanine or tryptophan.

J	V	CDR3
TRBJ2-2	TRBV5-1	CASSYGPTGELFF
TRBJ1-5	TRBV12-5	CASGLVLGHQPQHF
TRBJ2-1	TRBV7-9	CASSLGAVENEQFF
TRBJ1-1	TRBV5-5	CASRVTGVNTEAFF
TRBJ2-6	TRBV27	CAILSGANVLTF
TRBJ1-1	TRBV5-4	CASSLVTGGFTEAFF
TRBJ2-1	TRBV5-1	CASSLEVHYDYNEQFF
TRBJ2-3	TRBV9	CASSVGDSGPGDTQYF
TRBJ2-7	TRBV7-9	CASSLGTGGEQYF
TRBJ2-2	TRBV3-1	CASSHGVTGDRMSTISGELFF
TRBJ1-1	TRBV25-1	CASSVTTHRETEAFF
TRBJ2-1	TRBV4-1	CASAAQDVSYNEQFF
TRBJ2-1	TRBV2	CASSETPGIGGYEQFF
TRBJ1-6	TRBV20-1	CSALPGDSSYNSPLHF
TRBJ1-2	TRBV10-3	CAISVDRGDGGYTF
TRBJ2-1	TRBV12-3/TRBV12-4	CASSSPPQGNEQFF
TRBJ2-1	TRBV4-1	CASSHQPGQGYNEQFF
TRBJ2-5	TRBV14	CASSQGRGHQETQYF
TRBJ2-2	TRBV5-5	CASSSGQGSPGELFF
TRBJ2-7	TRBV27	CASSQSGPPPYEQYF
TRBJ2-1	TRBV20-1	CSARDSLGLAGSYNEQFF
TRBJ2-1	TRBV30	CAWSLGQGPYNEQFF
TRBJ2-7	TRBV5-1	CARGPSGSSYEQYF
TRBJ2-3	TRBV28	CASSLTSGGDTQYF
TRBJ2-1	TRBV4-1	CASSQAGVDPYNEQFF
TRBJ2-3	TRBV25-1	CASSGPVTDTQYF
TRBJ2-2	TRBV14	CASSPGLAPNPGELFF
TRBJ2-2	TRBV19	CASSTRDTGELFF
TRBJ2-1	TRBV5-6	CASSWGYNEQFF
TRBJ2-4	TRBV20-1	CSARDYDENIQYF
TRBJ2-3	TRBV19	CASSPTRRDTDTQYF
TRBJ2-1	TRBV7-9	CASSTGLAVPSSYNEQFF
TRBJ2-3	TRBV3-1	CASSLLRVASTDTQYF
TRBJ2-1	TRBV19	CASSIEPLSRDEQFF
TRBJ1-6	TRBV9	CASSAFGDRENSPLHF
TRBJ2-2	TRBV4-1	CASSGGQGLNTGELFF
TRBJ2-1	TRBV6-2/TRBV6-3	CASSWPSTTSGRVYNEQFF
TRBJ2-5	TRBV27	CASSLLAGMETQYF
TRBJ2-5	TRBV11-2	CASSLAIGLAGTQETQYF
TRBJ2-7	TRBV11-2	CASSFGQGANEQYF
TRBJ1-1	TRBV6-5	CASSYSVGVGDTEAFF
TRBJ2-7	TRBV2	CASILDRDEQYF
TRBJ2-1	TRBV9	CASRGWSNEQFF
TRBJ2-1	TRBV30	CAWTVGTKGEQFF
TRBJ2-1	TRBV24-1	CATSESTDYYNEQFF
TRBJ2-1	TRBV20-1	CSARDRASSSYNEQFF
TRBJ1-1	TRBV4-1	CASSQKGAEAFF
TRBJ2-5	TRBV3-1	CASSLGTSGRRRAQYF
TRBJ1-1	TRBV7-9	CASSRSERHTEAFF
TRBJ2-1	TRBV7-9	CASTPLAGGTYNEQFF
TRBJ2-5	TRBV12-3/TRBV12-4	CASSKDRGPGETQYF
TRBJ2-1	TRBV12-3/TRBV12-4	CASSLIPSGAYNEQFF
TRBJ2-1	TRBV21-1	CASSPRDREFNEQFF
TRBJ2-7	TRBV5-1	CASSPFDSYEQYF
TRBJ1-6	TRBV27	CASRITGWDSPLHF
TRBJ1-1	TRBV29-1	CSVDARRGGTEAFF